These 21 T cell receptor beta chains came from one sample sequenced in a study of cytomegalovirus exposure and HLA in healthy donors. The PCR employed 60 Vbeta primers together with 13 Jbeta primers. Assay used: immunoSEQ multiplex PCR; TCRdb lists only in-frame clones, some missing. This sample carries approximately 75,000 clones, with about 0.83% going to the ten biggest clones. The sequencing sample was made of PBMCs. Receptors originate from a boy younger than 18 in good health and CMV-seronegative.

The chain is built from TRBV11-2 and TRBJ2-1; TRBD2 is a possible D gene (6 bases). The CDR3 spans 15 residues. The germline gives CDR1 SGHAT, CDR2 FQNNGV. Trimming pared 2 bases from V and 9 bases from J, leaving 17 bases between. CDR3 DNA sequence: TGTGCCAGCAGCTTAAGGCTAGCGAAAGACGGTGAGCAGTTCTTC. Residues: CASSLRLAKDGEQFF.

The rearrangement joins TRBV18 to TRBJ1-6; no clear D. V lost 3 bases and J lost 10, with 10 bases in between. Germline loops: CDR1 KGHSH, CDR2 LQKENI. This CDR3 region has 13 residues. The CDR3 here is CASSPAGNSPLHF. CDR3 coding DNA: TGTGCCAGCTCACCTGCAGGAAACTCACCCCTCCACTTT.

The V and J genes are TRBV6-5 and TRBJ1-2; 7 nucleotides agree with TRBD1. V shed 6 bases, J shed 0 bases, and the junction held 4 bases outside the gene matches. CDR1 is MNHEY and CDR2 is SVGAGI in the germline V gene. CDR3 length equals 14 residues. CDR3 amino acids: CASSYRGSNYGYTF. The CDR3 DNA follows: TGTGCCAGCAGCTACAGGGGATCTAACTATGGCTACACCTTC.

This chain uses TRBV5-6 with TRBJ2-1; 10 bases match TRBD1. The V gene's germline CDR1 is SGHDT and CDR2 YYEEEE. After removal of 4 bases from V and 0 bases from J, the junction contained 4 bases not matched to a gene. CDR3 length: 16 residues. Here the CDR3 DNA reads TGTGCCAGCAGCCCGGACAGGGGGACCTCCTACAATGAGCAGTTCTTC. It is translated as CASSPDRGTSYNEQFF.

The rearrangement joins TRBV11-2 to TRBJ2-7; possibly TRBD1 for D (6 bases). This CDR3 is built from 16 residues. V gave up 5 bases and J gave up 5 bases, with 22 bases separating them. CDR1 SGHAT and CDR2 FQNNGV come from the germline V gene. DNA for the CDR3: TGTGCCAGCAGCGGAAGGGTGGGGACACCTCCTAACGAGCAGTACTTC. Protein product: CASSGRVGTPPNEQYF.

The V gene is TRBV12-5, the J gene TRBJ1-1; 7 nucleotides agree with TRBD1. The germline V gene has CDR1 LGHNT and CDR2 FRNRAP. Trimming took 3 bases from V and 5 from J; bases not matched to a gene: 6. The CDR3 has 14 amino acids. The DNA for the CDR3 is TGTGCTAGTGGTTTCTTCGACAGGGAAACTGAAGCTTTCTTT. Translated: CASGFFDRETEAFF. The complete variable domain, with remaining parts taken from reference TRBV12-5 and TRBJ1-1, reads DARVTQTPRHKVTEMGQEVTMRCQPILGHNTVFWYRQTMMQGLELLAYFRNRAPLDDSGMPKDRFSAEMPDATLATLKIQPSEPRDSAVYFCASGFFDRETEAFFGQGTRLTVV.

The J gene is TRBJ2-1, the V gene TRBV9; the match to TRBD1 covers 7 bases. The CDR3 is 16 residues long. J was trimmed by 6 bases and V by 1 base; bases with no gene match: 10. The germline V gene has CDR1 SGDLS and CDR2 YYNGEE. The CDR3 coding sequence is TGTGCCAGCAGCGTATCGACAGGGCTGGATCTCAATGAGCAGTTCTTC. Translation gives CASSVSTGLDLNEQFF.

This chain uses TRBV7-2 with TRBJ2-3, with TRBD2 matching over 10 bases. Germline V gene sequence: CDR1 SGHTA, CDR2 FQGNSA. The CDR3 runs to 15 residues. J lost 5 bases, V lost 5 bases, and 7 bases had no gene match. CDR3 protein: CASSRAAGGLDTQYF. The CDR3 DNA follows: TGTGCCAGCAGCCGGGCAGCGGGAGGGCTAGATACGCAGTATTTT.

This chain links TRBV5-5 with TRBJ2-3; TRBD2 matches at 7 bases. With 4 bases clipped from V and 5 bases from J, the junction kept 7 bases outside the gene matches. From germline, CDR1 is SGHKS and CDR2 YYEKEE (reference sequence). The CDR3 length is 14 residues. The CDR3 DNA sequence: TGTGCCAGCAGCCCATGGACTAGAGGAGATACGCAGTATTTT. Translation: CASSPWTRGDTQYF.

J is TRBJ1-2 and V is TRBV6-5; D call uncertain. The CDR3 is 14 amino acids. CDR1 and CDR2 from the germline V gene are MNHEY and SVGAGI. The V and J ends lost 9 bases and 0 bases respectively, with 14 bases between them. The DNA of the CDR3 is TGTGCCAGTACCCGAGAAAAAGCTAACTATGGCTACACCTTC. Encoded protein: CASTREKANYGYTF.

J is TRBJ2-7 and V is TRBV30; a weak D match, TRBD1 (5 bases). Germline-derived CDR1 and CDR2 are GTSNPN and SVGIG (reference sequence). Trimming pared 2 bases from V and 0 bases from J, leaving 14 bases between. The CDR3 contains 15 residues. The CDR3 reads CAWSLGSDSSYEQYF. CDR3 DNA: TGTGCCTGGAGTCTCGGCAGCGACAGCTCCTACGAGCAGTACTTC.

The V gene is TRBV30, the J gene TRBJ1-3; no clear D gene. V was clipped by 6 bases and J by 0 bases, with 9 bases between them. The CDR3 runs 13 residues. Germline values: CDR1 GTSNPN, CDR2 SVGIG (reference sequence). CDR3 DNA: TGTGCCTGTCAGGAACTCTCTGGAAACACCATATATTTT. As protein: CACQELSGNTIYF.

This rearrangement joins TRBV29-1 to TRBJ1-1, with D perhaps matching TRBD1 (5 bases). The V gene's germline CDR1 is SQVTM and CDR2 ANQGSEA. CDR3 length: 12 residues. V shed 7 bases and J shed 2 bases, with 11 bases lying between them. The CDR3 is CSAGARNTEAFF. The CDR3 nucleotides read TGCAGCGCTGGGGCCAGAAACACTGAAGCTTTCTTT.

V usage is TRBV6-5 and J usage is TRBJ1-1; TRBD1 matches 9 bases. Germline V CDR1 and CDR2: MNHEY, SVGAGI. J was trimmed by 5 bases and V by 0 bases; bases with no gene match: 1. The CDR3 has 14 amino acids. CDR3 in DNA: TGTGCCAGCAGTTACTCGACAGGGGGGACTGAAGCTTTCTTT. It codes for CASSYSTGGTEAFF.

This chain links TRBV11-1 with TRBJ2-3; D unclear. Trimming took 1 base from V and 1 from J, leaving 6 bases between them. Germline CDR1 and CDR2: SGHAT and FQDESV (reference sequence). The CDR3 covers 14 residues. CDR3 coding DNA: TGTGCCAGCAGCTTAGGGCTTGGCACAGATACGCAGTATTTT. This gives the protein CASSLGLGTDTQYF.

The chain links TRBV19 to TRBJ1-5; tentative D call: TRBD1 (5 bases). Germline V lookup: CDR1 LNHDA, CDR2 SQIVND (reference sequence). Trimming pared 5 bases from V and 3 bases from J, leaving 8 bases between. The CDR3 has 13 residues. Here the CDR3 reads CASSLQANQPQHF. CDR3 DNA sequence: TGTGCCAGTAGTTTACAGGCCAATCAGCCCCAGCATTTT. The entire variable domain, with the rest obtained from reference TRBV19 and TRBJ1-5, is as follows: DGGITQSPKYLFRKEGQNVTLSCEQNLNHDAMYWYRQDPGQGLRLIYYSQIVNDFQKGDIAEGYSVSREKKESFPLTVTSAQKNPTAFYLCASSLQANQPQHFGDGTRLSIL.

The chain has TRBV18 and TRBJ1-4; TRBD1 agrees at 8 bases. The germline V gene has CDR1 KGHSH and CDR2 LQKENI. V lost 0 bases and J lost 0; bases outside the gene matches: 9. The length of the CDR3 is 19 residues. Written as DNA, the CDR3 is TGTGCCAGCTCACCACCCCGAAGGTCAGGGGGCGCAACTAATGAAAAACTGTTTTTT. Translating it yields CASSPPRRSGGATNEKLFF. The whole variable domain, remainder taken from reference TRBV18 and TRBJ1-4, is NAGVMQNPRHLVRRRGQEARLRCSPMKGHSHVYWYRQLPEEGLKFMVYLQKENIIDESGMPKERFSAEFPKEGPSILRIQQVVRGDSAAYFCASSPPRRSGGATNEKLFFGSGTQLSVL.

The V and J genes are TRBV6-5 and TRBJ1-2, with 7 bases that match TRBD1. Germline-derived CDR1 and CDR2 are MNHEY and SVGAGI. The CDR3 spans 14 residues. Germline trimming cut 0 bases from V and 2 bases from J; bases unmatched to any gene: 0. CDR3 loop: CASSYSQGNYGYTF. The CDR3 nucleotides are TGTGCCAGCAGTTACTCACAGGGGAACTATGGCTACACCTTC.

This chain connects TRBV7-9 to TRBJ1-1; D is uncertain. Germline V gene sequence: CDR1 SEHNR, CDR2 FQNEAQ (reference sequence). The CDR3 consists of 13 residues. The V end lost 1 base, the J end lost 6 bases, and 9 bases lay between the germline ends. CDR3 nucleotides: TGTGCCAGCAGCTTAGTTCAGGTTCCTGAAGCTTTCTTT. It yields the protein CASSLVQVPEAFF.

This chain uses TRBV9 with TRBJ1-2, with 9 nucleotides matching TRBD1. The CDR3 is 17 residues long. Germline CDR1 and CDR2: SGDLS and YYNGEE. V gave up 1 base and J gave up 8 bases; unmatched junction bases: 15. This chain's CDR3 is CASSVTPNRGHGGGYTF. DNA of the CDR3: TGTGCCAGCAGCGTAACCCCAAACAGGGGGCACGGTGGAGGCTACACCTTC.

V gene TRBV19 combines with J gene TRBJ2-1; 11 bases are shared with TRBD2. The CDR3 contains 15 residues. Germline V gene lookup returns CDR1 LNHDA and CDR2 SQIVND (reference sequence). With V trimmed by 7 bases and J by 7 bases, 9 bases remained unmatched. The CDR3 is CASTTTSGSGNEQFF. The CDR3, as DNA: TGTGCCAGTACAACTACTAGCGGGAGTGGGAATGAGCAGTTCTTC.